This T cell receptor (beta chain) was identified during a study of blood T cell repertoires in COVID-19. CDR3 length: 18 amino acids. V gave up 0 bases and J gave up 7 bases; unmatched junction bases: 14. Germline CDR1 SEHNR, CDR2 FQNEAQ (reference sequence). The repertoire was sequenced with immunoSEQ multiplex PCR; TCRdb's copy has only in-frame clones and lacks some. This table holds approximately 210,000 clones, 75% to 90% found once. This clone appeared a single time. The chain recombines TRBV7-9 with TRBJ2-1; 8 nucleotides agree with TRBD1. Input material: peripheral blood. The receptor was derived from a man aged 30 to 39 who had recovered from COVID-19. CDR3 in DNA: TGTGCCAGCAGCTTAGCTGGACAGGGCGGTCGACAGAGGAATGAGCAGTTCTTC. Protein: CASSLAGQGGRQRNEQFF.